One T cell receptor (beta chain) is described in this entry. Its antigen is unidentified. After removal of 0 bases from V and 0 bases from J, the junction contained 8 bases not matched to a gene. Germline V gives CDR1 SGDLS, CDR2 YYNGEE. The CDR3 totals 17 residues. This specimen comes from a study of long-term antiretroviral therapy in people with HIV. Two or more post-ART PBMC samples, plus at least one pre-ART sample, were available for each donor. Findings and caveats of the study: Once patients were on ART, diversity went higher but still fell short of transplant donor controls. Clonotypes expanded prior to ART showed repertoire dominance at all sampled time points.

The run of the v3.0 immunoSEQ assay was at survey level. Sequenced by immunoSEQ multiplex PCR; TCRdb stores in-frame clones only, minus some. This table has around 30,000 clones, almost 85% appearing once. The starting material was unsorted PBMCs, obtained about 3.5 years after starting antiretroviral therapy. This chain joins TRBV9 and TRBJ1-1; TRBD1 matches at 7 bases. The TCR originated in a young man with HIV. The CDR3 is CASSVATAGGLNTEAFF. CDR3 DNA: TGTGCCAGCAGCGTAGCTACCGCAGGGGGATTGAACACTGAAGCTTTCTTT.